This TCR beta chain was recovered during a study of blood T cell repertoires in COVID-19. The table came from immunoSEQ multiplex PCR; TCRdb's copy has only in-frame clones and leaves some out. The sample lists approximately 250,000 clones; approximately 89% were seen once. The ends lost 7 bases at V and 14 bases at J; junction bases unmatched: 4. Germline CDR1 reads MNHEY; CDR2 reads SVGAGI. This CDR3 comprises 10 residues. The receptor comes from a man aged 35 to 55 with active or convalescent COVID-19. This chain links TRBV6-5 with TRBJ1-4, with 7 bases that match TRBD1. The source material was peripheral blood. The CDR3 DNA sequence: TGTGCCAGCAAACAGGGGTGGCTGTTTTTT. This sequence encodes CASKQGWLFF.